The 12 T cell receptor beta chains in this list originate from one sample, sequenced in a study of blood T cell repertoires in COVID-19. TCRdb keeps only in-frame clones here, not all; method: immunoSEQ multiplex PCR. The sample contains about 63,000 clones, 81% of which appear only once. Material for sequencing was peripheral blood. These receptors all come from a man in his sixties with COVID-19, enrolled during active disease.

J is TRBJ1-5 and V is TRBV2; no firm D call. CDR3 size: 13 residues. Trimming removed 3 bases from V and 8 bases from J, with 11 bases in between. Germline V gene data show CDR1 as SNHLY and CDR2 as FYNNEI. The CDR3 nucleotides are TGTGCCAGCAGTGAGGGAGGCCTGAAGCCCCAGCATTTT. Translation gives CASSEGGLKPQHF.

The chain uses TRBV11-1 and TRBJ2-5; no reliable D call. V was clipped by 6 bases and J by 5 bases, with 10 bases between them. Germline V CDR1 and CDR2: SGHAT, FQDESV (reference sequence). The CDR3 sequence is 12 residues long. The DNA for the CDR3 is TGTGCCAGCAGTCCTGCTACCGAGACCCAGTACTTC. This gives the protein CASSPATETQYF.

The CDR3 loop reads CASSQTGGRGEAFF. The CDR3 region has the DNA TGTGCCAGCAGCCAGACAGGGGGCAGGGGTGAAGCTTTCTTT. The genes are TRBV21-1 and TRBJ1-1; TRBD1 is the table's D call and was not checked against the DNA. TRBV21-1 is tagged as a pseudogene. The CDR3 is 14 residues long.

This rearrangement joins TRBV6-5 to TRBJ1-1, with D perhaps matching TRBD1 (5 bases). The CDR3 is 15 amino acids. Germline CDR1 is MNHEY and CDR2 is SVGAGI. V was shortened by 0 bases and J by 0 bases, with 8 bases between the two germline ends. CDR3 DNA: TGTGCCAGCAGTTACTCCTGGGGCCTGAACACTGAAGCTTTCTTT. Amino acid sequence: CASSYSWGLNTEAFF.

The gene calls are TRBV25-1 and TRBJ1-2; the match to TRBD1 covers 7 bases. This CDR3 has 18 amino acids. J was trimmed by 4 bases and V by 4 bases; bases with no gene match: 18. CDR1 is MGHDK and CDR2 is SYGVNS in the germline V gene. The CDR3 loop is CASSVGWAGGLDGYGYTF. The CDR3 DNA sequence: TGTGCCAGCAGTGTAGGATGGGCAGGGGGGCTTGATGGCTATGGCTACACCTTC.

The gene calls are TRBV2 and TRBJ2-2, with 7 nucleotides matching TRBD1. Trimming removed 8 bases from V and 2 bases from J; junction bases left unmatched: 8. The CDR3 length is 15 residues. Germline CDR1 reads SNHLY; CDR2 reads FYNNEI. CDR3 nucleotide sequence: TGTGCCAGCTCCGAGACAGGGATCAACACCGGGGAGCTGTTTTTT. This gives the protein CASSETGINTGELFF.

This clone was observed a single time. Germline and junction disagree at one end, which may indicate a read error. The rearrangement joins TRBV7-2 to TRBJ2-7; the D is unclear. The CDR3 loop spans 16 amino acids. Germline V lookup: CDR1 SGHTA, CDR2 FQGNSA. CDR3 sequence reads: CASSPRFSEASAKLDF. CDR3 sequence (DNA): TGTGCCAGCAGCCCCCGCTTTTCTGAGGCTTCTGCGAAGTTGGACTTC.

CDR3 nucleotide sequence: TGTGCCAGCAGCCAACCCCCAGCGGGGAGTGATGAGCAGTTCTTC. It specifies CASSQPPAGSDEQFF. This chain uses TRBV7-9 with TRBJ2-1, with 7 bases fitting TRBD2. Germline CDR1 reads SEHNR; CDR2 reads FQNEAQ (reference sequence). V shed 5 bases and J 8 bases; nucleotides not matched to a gene: 12. This CDR3 has 15 residues.

V usage is TRBV27 and J usage is TRBJ2-3; weak D call: TRBD2 (6 bases). The V and J ends lost 8 bases and 3 bases respectively, with 9 bases between them. This CDR3 is built from 12 residues. Germline-derived CDR1 and CDR2 are MNHEY and SMNVEV (reference sequence). The CDR3 spells CASLGGTDTQYF. Here the CDR3 DNA reads TGTGCCAGCCTGGGGGGAACAGATACGCAGTATTTT.

This clone appeared a few times. This chain links TRBV10-3 with TRBJ1-3; D may be TRBD1 (5 bases). Looked up from germline, CDR1 is ENHRY and CDR2 is SYGVKD. This CDR3 spans 15 amino acids. Trimming took 2 bases from V and 1 from J, leaving 9 bases between them. As DNA, the CDR3 is TGTGCCATCAGTGAGGGGGCAGCTTCTGGAAACACCATATATTTT. Its translation: CAISEGAASGNTIYF.

This chain uses TRBV3-1 (or the pseudogene TRBV3-2) with TRBJ2-6; D is undetermined. Per germline, CDR1 LGHDT and CDR2 YNNKEL (reference sequence). The V end lost 0 bases, the J end lost 4 bases, and 4 bases lay between the germline ends. This CDR3 comprises 14 residues. The CDR3 region has the DNA TGTGCCAGCAGCCAAGAATCGGGGGCCAACGTCCTGACTTTC. This gives the protein CASSQESGANVLTF.

This chain connects TRBV7-9 to TRBJ2-7; TRBD1 aligns across 12 bases. Germline CDR1 and CDR2: SEHNR and FQNEAQ (reference sequence). J was trimmed by 7 bases and V by 5 bases; bases with no gene match: 6. The CDR3 is made up of 14 amino acids. The CDR3 here is CASSPGQGAKEQYF. The CDR3 region has the DNA TGTGCCAGCAGCCCGGGACAGGGGGCCAAAGAGCAGTACTTC.